This TCR beta chain came from a study of blood T cell repertoires in COVID-19. Overall study context: Material from acute and convalescent COVID-19 was sourced from the United States, Italy and Spain. T cells, B-cell-depleted T cells, or PBMCs supplied cDNA or gDNA.

This clone came up a few times. In the authors' workflow: How many nucleated cells were present was estimated from reference gene primer amplification. Sequencing used immunoSEQ multiplex PCR; TCRdb keeps in-frame clones, though not all of them. For V, J and clone size, that table is used; D and trimming come from the DNA. The repertoire holds approximately 470,000 clones, with approximately 83% as singletons. V lost 4 bases and J 8 bases, leaving 17 bases between the germline ends. The CDR3 length is 15 residues. Per the germline V gene, CDR1 is LGHDT and CDR2 is YNNKEL (reference sequence). Material for sequencing was peripheral blood. The chain couples TRBV3-1 (or the pseudogene TRBV3-2) to TRBJ2-2; tentative D call: TRBD2 (6 bases). This receptor was taken from a human donor in a cohort sampled during active COVID-19. The CDR3 region has the DNA TGTGCCAGCAGCCTGGGACTCCTCCTTCCGGGGGAGCTGTTTTTT. The encoded protein is CASSLGLLLPGELFF.